This TCR beta chain was profiled in a study of cytomegalovirus exposure and HLA in healthy donors (dated by TCRdb to about 2017). Background for the entire study: According to a later analysis, the 110 or so validation repertoires were produced on the same platform as the 600 to 850 repertoires of the first cohort. Besides the first cohort of 550 to 750 subjects, a separate validation cohort made up of about 120 different subjects was used. The study aimed to test whether cataloging public T cell receptors could reveal signatures of past pathogen exposure. To predict cytomegalovirus infection status, the study brought together high-throughput TCR immunosequencing, statistical association of individual TCRs with disease status, and machine learning.

The cysteine opens and the phenylalanine closes a CDR3 of 14 amino acids. Only CDR3 DNA remains: 42 bases, in frame from the first base. CDR1 and CDR2, per the germline V gene, are SGHRS and YFSETQ. Trimming removed 4 bases from V and 4 bases from J, leaving 14 bases between the germline ends. Of note for this clone: Which antigen it targets is not known. Base quality data are lacking; no much larger clone is found one base away.

The research as a whole found: The authors suggested that the approach could potentially be extended to other disease states and immunological phenotypes. Most TCR sequences were seen in very few donors, while some public TCRs were found in many individuals. In the study, some 160 TCR beta chains were listed as associated with cytomegalovirus. A later analysis found that TCRs clustered in the first cohort also tended to co-occur in the 110 or so validation repertoires, with approximately 95% of cluster scores above 0. All 120 or so repertoires were used to score co-occurrence in the validation cohort in a later analysis, because that analysis had no HLA typing for the cohort. Cytomegalovirus status was reported to be diagnosed by the classifier with high specificity and sensitivity in both the original and validation cohorts. Three of the identified cytomegalovirus-associated TCR beta chains were confirmed in vitro to be specific for cytomegalovirus antigens.

The donors were included in the validation cohort of approximately 120 subjects, a group kept apart from the approximately 690-subject first cohort. The library was obtained by the immunoSEQ multiplex PCR assay. As for the original processing: A statistical classification framework was built to diagnose cytomegalovirus status from the catalog of TCR beta chain sequences. TCRdb's version of the immuneACCESS table is confined to in-frame rearrangements and falls short of the full clone set. An unresolved V gene accounts for under half of the shortfall where checked; the remainder is of unknown origin. The DNA was the basis for D and trimming; V, J and clone size are from that table. This sample is represented by about 150,000 clones; about 91% of them were singletons. 4.5% of the sample is in the top ten clones.

Sequenced material: PBMCs. Here the chain combines TRBV5-1 and TRBJ1-2; a tentative D match to TRBD1 spans 5 bases. The clonotype comes from a young man in good health and CMV-seropositive. The DNA sequence is given as TGCGCCAGCAGCGTCCGGGGGGGGAGCTATGGCTACACCTTC. It encodes CASSVRGGSYGYTF.